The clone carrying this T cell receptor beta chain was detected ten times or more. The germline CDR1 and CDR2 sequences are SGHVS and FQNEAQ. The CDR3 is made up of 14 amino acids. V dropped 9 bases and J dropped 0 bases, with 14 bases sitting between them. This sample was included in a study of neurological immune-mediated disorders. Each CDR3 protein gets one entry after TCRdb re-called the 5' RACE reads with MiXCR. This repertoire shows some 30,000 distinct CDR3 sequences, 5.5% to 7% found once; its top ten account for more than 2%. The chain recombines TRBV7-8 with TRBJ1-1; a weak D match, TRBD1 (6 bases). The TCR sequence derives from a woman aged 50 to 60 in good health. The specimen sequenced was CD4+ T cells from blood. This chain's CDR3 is CASYRGGMNTEAFF. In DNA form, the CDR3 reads TGTGCCAGTTACAGAGGGGGGATGAACACTGAAGCTTTCTTT. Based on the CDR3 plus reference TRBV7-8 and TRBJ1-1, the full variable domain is GAGVSQSPRYKVAKRGQDVALRCDPISGHVSLFWYQQALGQGPEFLTYFQNEAQLDKSGLPSDRFFAERPEGSVSTLKIQRTQQEDSAVYLCASYRGGMNTEAFFGQGTRLTVV.